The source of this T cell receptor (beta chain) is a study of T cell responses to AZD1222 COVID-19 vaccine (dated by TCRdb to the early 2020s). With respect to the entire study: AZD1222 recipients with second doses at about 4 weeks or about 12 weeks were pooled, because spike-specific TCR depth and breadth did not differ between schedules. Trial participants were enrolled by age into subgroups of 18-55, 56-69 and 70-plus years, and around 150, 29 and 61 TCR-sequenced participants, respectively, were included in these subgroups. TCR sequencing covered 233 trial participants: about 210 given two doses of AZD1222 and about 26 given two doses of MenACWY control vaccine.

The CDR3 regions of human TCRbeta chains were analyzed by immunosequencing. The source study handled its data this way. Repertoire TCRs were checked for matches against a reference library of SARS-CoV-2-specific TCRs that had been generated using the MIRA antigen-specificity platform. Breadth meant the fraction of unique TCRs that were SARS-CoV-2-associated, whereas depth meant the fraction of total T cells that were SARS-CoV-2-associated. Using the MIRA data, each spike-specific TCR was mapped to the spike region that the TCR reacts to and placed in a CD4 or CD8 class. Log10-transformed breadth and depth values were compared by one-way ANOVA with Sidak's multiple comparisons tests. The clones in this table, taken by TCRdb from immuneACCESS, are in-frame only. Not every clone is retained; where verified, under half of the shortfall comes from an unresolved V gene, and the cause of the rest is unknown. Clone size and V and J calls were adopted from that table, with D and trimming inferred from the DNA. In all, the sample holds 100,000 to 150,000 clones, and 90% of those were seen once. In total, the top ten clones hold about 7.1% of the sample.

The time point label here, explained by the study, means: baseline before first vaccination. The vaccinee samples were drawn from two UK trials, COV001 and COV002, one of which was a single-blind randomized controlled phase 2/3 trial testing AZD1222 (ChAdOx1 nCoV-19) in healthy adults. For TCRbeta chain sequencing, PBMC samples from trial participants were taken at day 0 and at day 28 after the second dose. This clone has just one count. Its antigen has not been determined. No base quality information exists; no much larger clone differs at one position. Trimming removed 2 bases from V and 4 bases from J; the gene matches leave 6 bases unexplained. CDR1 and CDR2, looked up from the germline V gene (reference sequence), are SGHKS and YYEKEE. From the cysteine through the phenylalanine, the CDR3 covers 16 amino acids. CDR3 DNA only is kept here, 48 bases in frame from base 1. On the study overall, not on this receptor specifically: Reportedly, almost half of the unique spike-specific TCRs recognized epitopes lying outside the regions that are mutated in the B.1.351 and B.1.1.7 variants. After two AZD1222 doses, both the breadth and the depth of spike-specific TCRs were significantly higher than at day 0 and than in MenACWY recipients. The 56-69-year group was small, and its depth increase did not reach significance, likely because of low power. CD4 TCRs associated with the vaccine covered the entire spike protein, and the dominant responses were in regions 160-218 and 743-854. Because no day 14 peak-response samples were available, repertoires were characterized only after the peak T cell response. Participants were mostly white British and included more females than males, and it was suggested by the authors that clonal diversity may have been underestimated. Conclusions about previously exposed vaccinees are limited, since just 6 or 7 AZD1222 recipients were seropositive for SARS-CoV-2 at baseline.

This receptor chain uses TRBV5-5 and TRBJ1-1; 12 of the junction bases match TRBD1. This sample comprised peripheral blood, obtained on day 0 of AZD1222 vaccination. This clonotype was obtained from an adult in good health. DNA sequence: TGTGCCAGCAGCTTCGGGACAGGGGGCCTGCTCACTGAAGCTTTCTTT. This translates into CASSFGTGGLLTEAFF.